The source of this TCR beta chain is a study of control samples from healthy donors and cancer patients. CDR3 length equals 17 residues. Germline V gene data show CDR1 as SGHRS and CDR2 as YFSETQ. Trimming pared 0 bases from V and 0 bases from J, leaving 13 bases between. Only in-frame clones appear in the TCRdb table, and some are missing; sequencing was by immunoSEQ multiplex PCR. Of some 150,000 clones listed, over 85% are singletons. The sequence derives from a man aged 45-65 years in good health. This chain connects TRBV5-1 to TRBJ2-1, with unresolved D. Source material: blood. Here the CDR3 reads CASSLGTASSSYNEQFF. The DNA for the CDR3 is TGCGCCAGCAGCTTGGGGACGGCGTCCAGCTCCTACAATGAGCAGTTCTTC.